Listed below are T cell receptor beta chains from one sample, sequenced in a study of spatial heterogeneity in lung cancer. TCRdb reprocessed the 5' RACE reads via MiXCR and lists one record per CDR3 protein. The table lists tens of thousands of distinct CDR3 sequences, approximately 7% of them singletons. The specimen was PBMCs, collected at surgery. These receptor sequences come from a female donor with early-stage non-small cell lung cancer. Both conserved end residues are part of each CDR3. Each record gives: J gene, V gene, CDR3 length, clone size, D gene, CDR3 protein, CDR3 DNA. A D gene is named only where the DNA matches it firmly. Some rows have no size entry. The others give once, few or many, or a class for an expanded clone.

TRBJ2-3,TRBV7-9,21,.,.,CASSSTRRGPEWSLGTDTQYF,TGTGCCAGCAGCTCCACGCGGCGGGGGCCCGAATGGTCCCTCGGCACAGATACGCAGTATTTT
TRBJ2-1,TRBV12-3/TRBV12-4,14,many,TRBD2,CASLWGGGVDEQFF,TGTGCCAGCCTCTGGGGCGGGGGGGTGGACGAGCAGTTCTTC
TRBJ2-3,TRBV5-1,15,.,TRBD1,CASSLTGVITDTQYF,TGCGCCAGCAGCTTGACAGGGGTGATTACAGATACGCAGTATTTT
TRBJ2-6,TRBV7-2,15,many,.,CASSSRDSGANVLTF,TGTGCCAGCAGCTCGCGGGACTCTGGGGCCAACGTCCTGACTTTC
TRBJ2-3,TRBV7-9,16,.,.,CASIPSEGVYTDTQYF,TGTGCCAGCATCCCGTCTGAGGGCGTTTACACAGATACGCAGTATTTT
TRBJ1-1,TRBV20-1,14,many,.,CSASQSVWAGEAFF,TGCAGTGCTAGCCAGTCGGTCTGGGCGGGTGAAGCTTTCTTT
TRBJ2-7,TRBV20-1,12,many,.,CSAPTDSYEQYF,TGCAGTGCTCCCACTGACTCCTACGAGCAGTACTTC
TRBJ1-2,TRBV2,13,many,.,CASRGGKDYGYTF,TGTGCCAGCAGGGGGGGTAAGGACTATGGCTACACCTTC
TRBJ2-1,TRBV28,16,.,TRBD2,CASSPHSGGASNEQFF,TGTGCCAGCAGTCCCCATAGCGGGGGGGCTTCCAATGAGCAGTTCTTC
TRBJ2-5,TRBV7-2,16,many,.,CASSLGPGPPRETQYF,TGTGCCAGCAGCTTAGGGCCGGGACCCCCGAGGGAGACCCAGTACTTC
TRBJ2-3,TRBV7-7,13,.,.,CASSLVGDDTQYF,TGTGCCAGCAGCTTAGTGGGCGACGATACGCAGTATTTT
TRBJ2-3,TRBV5-6,15,few,.,CASSSALEGTDTQYF,TGTGCCAGCAGCTCCGCCCTTGAGGGCACAGATACGCAGTATTTT
TRBJ2-6,TRBV29-1,15,.,TRBD2,CSALRTSGGKSVLTF,TGCAGCGCCTTAAGGACTAGCGGGGGTAAATCCGTCCTGACTTTC
TRBJ1-1,TRBV28,14,.,.,CASSYPGPPSEAFF,TGTGCCAGCAGTTATCCAGGACCCCCGTCAGAAGCTTTCTTT
TRBJ2-1,TRBV6-2/TRBV6-3,16,many,TRBD2,CASRPQRGGSYNEQFF,TGTGCCAGCAGACCCCAGCGGGGCGGGTCCTACAATGAGCAGTTCTTC
TRBJ2-3,TRBV5-1,15,many,.,CASSNKDRYTDTQYF,TGCGCCAGCAGCAACAAGGACCGATACACAGATACGCAGTATTTT
TRBJ1-1,TRBV19,14,few,.,CASSPAGLNTEAFF,TGTGCCAGTAGTCCGGCGGGCTTGAACACTGAAGCTTTCTTT
TRBJ2-1,TRBV28,16,few,TRBD2,CASKSSGGLSYNEQFF,TGTGCCAGCAAGAGTAGCGGGGGGTTATCCTACAATGAGCAGTTCTTC
TRBJ2-3,TRBV19,13,few,.,CASSIPIPDTQYF,TGTGCCAGTAGTATTCCAATCCCAGATACGCAGTATTTT
TRBJ2-7,TRBV4-1,16,.,.,CASSPQEGFSVYEQYF,TGCGCCAGCAGCCCACAGGAGGGCTTCTCCGTCTACGAGCAGTACTTC
TRBJ1-1,TRBV7-2,16,many,TRBD1,CASSRTAGTGGTEAFF,TGTGCCAGCAGCCGAACGGCTGGGACAGGGGGAACTGAAGCTTTCTTT
TRBJ2-3,TRBV12-3/TRBV12-4,17,many,TRBD2,CASVGGRRGSRTDTQYF,TGTGCCAGCGTGGGGGGGAGGCGGGGCAGCAGGACAGATACGCAGTATTTT
TRBJ1-5,TRBV28,14,many,.,CASSLPGLRQPQHF,TGTGCCAGCAGTTTACCGGGATTGAGGCAGCCCCAGCATTTT
TRBJ1-1,TRBV12-3/TRBV12-4,14,many,TRBD1,CASRGQVLGTEAFF,TGTGCCAGCAGGGGACAGGTCCTGGGCACTGAAGCTTTCTTT
TRBJ2-7,TRBV3-1,11,.,.,CASSVTGQQYF,TGTGCCAGCAGCGTGACAGGCCAGCAGTACTTC
TRBJ2-3,TRBV6-4,11,.,.,CASRAGIRQYF,TGTGCCAGCAGGGCCGGGATAAGGCAGTATTTT
TRBJ1-1,TRBV15,13,many,.,CATKRGASTEAFF,TGTGCCACCAAAAGGGGGGCCAGCACTGAAGCTTTCTTT